These 29 T cell receptor beta chains share one sample of origin, sequenced in a study of Graves' ophthalmopathy and Graves' hyperthyroidism (dated by TCRdb to 2016 to 2019). The run used an Illumina HiSeq 2000. For repertoire sequencing, the TCR beta CDR3 regions were amplified from RNA transcripts. HTBI primers and the Qiagen OneStep RT-PCR kit were used in a first-round RT-PCR, which was followed by a second-round multiplex PCR, size selection and purification. TCRdb reanalyzed the raw reads on its own, using fastp at Q25 for trimming and MiXCR for clone calling, and kept in-frame beta chains. Each entry merges the rows of one CDR3 protein and shows their most common DNA and genes. The sample yields approximately 160,000 distinct CDR3 sequences; 39% were counted once. The ten largest clones take up roughly 8.9% of the sample. The sample taken for sequencing was peripheral blood. Receptor source: a man aged 25-45 years with Graves' ophthalmopathy. Donor details come from another sample of the same person, matched by shared clones.

In its sample, this clonotype was seen a few times. A junction boundary mismatches the germline segment, possibly from a read error. The V and J genes are TRBV7-7 and TRBJ2-5; possible D gene TRBD1, 5 bases. Germline loops: CDR1 SSHAT, CDR2 FNYEAQ (reference sequence). This CDR3 region has 14 residues. Here the CDR3 reads CASSKRDSQETQYF. The CDR3 DNA reads TGTGCTAGCAGCAAGAGAGACAGCCAAGAGACCCAGTACTTC.

The chain is built from TRBV7-8 and TRBJ2-5; D gene uncertain. The CDR3 is 16 residues long. Germline V gives CDR1 SGHVS, CDR2 FQNEAQ. V lost 5 bases and J 1 base, leaving 17 bases between the germline ends. The CDR3 region has the DNA TGTGCCAGCAGCCCGAACAGCGCGTGGGGCCAAGAGACCCAGTACTTC. This encodes CASSPNSAWGQETQYF.

This clonotype was observed once. This chain joins TRBV28 and TRBJ1-2; D unclear. V gave up 6 bases and J gave up 3 bases, with 14 bases separating them. The CDR3 sequence is 14 residues long. In germline, CDR1 is MDHEN, CDR2 SYDVKM. In DNA, the CDR3 is TGTGCCAGCAGGGCGGACGGTACCTACTATGGCTACACCTTC. This sequence encodes CASRADGTYYGYTF.

The chain uses TRBV3-1 and TRBJ2-5, with a tentative D call TRBD1 (6 bases). The CDR3 contains 14 residues. Trimming took 5 bases from V and 5 from J, leaving 15 bases between them. Germline V lookup: CDR1 LGHDT, CDR2 YNNKEL (reference sequence). In DNA, the CDR3 is TGTGCCAGCAGCTCAAAATGGACAGCCGAGACCCAGTACTTC. The encoded protein is CASSSKWTAETQYF.

This clonotype was detected many times. V and J are TRBV24-1 and TRBJ1-5, with 12 bases lining up with TRBD1. With V trimmed by 4 bases and J by 7 bases, 10 bases remained unmatched. This CDR3 is built from 17 residues. The germline V gene encodes CDR1 KGHDR and CDR2 SFDVKD. CDR3 sequence reads: CATSDNRDRGRGQPQHF. The CDR3 bases are TGTGCCACCAGTGACAACCGGGACAGGGGGCGCGGGCAGCCCCAGCATTTT.

This clonotype was counted many times. The chain has TRBV12-3 or TRBV12-4 and TRBJ2-2; no clear D gene. The CDR3 runs to 13 residues. Trimming stripped 10 bases from V and 0 bases from J, with 9 bases between. The CDR3 nucleotides read TGTGCCAACGGAGACGCGAACACCGGGGAGCTGTTTTTT. This translates into CANGDANTGELFF.

This clonotype was seen just once. The V and J genes are TRBV28 and TRBJ2-7; 7 bases are a match to TRBD2. CDR1 is MDHEN, CDR2 SYDVKM, per germline. V shed 5 bases and J 3 bases; nucleotides not matched to a gene: 7. This CDR3 region has 14 residues. The CDR3 sequence: CASSRTSEGYEQYF. CDR3 in DNA: TGTGCCAGCAGTCGGACTAGTGAAGGCTACGAGCAGTACTTC.

This chain uses TRBV27 with TRBJ1-1, with unresolved D. CDR3 length: 13 residues. Germline CDR1 reads MNHEY; CDR2 reads SMNVEV (reference sequence). V lost 8 bases and J lost 0, with 10 bases in between. The CDR3 sequence: CASGERLNTEAFF. The DNA for the CDR3 is TGTGCCAGCGGGGAACGGTTGAACACTGAAGCTTTCTTT.

V usage is TRBV10-3 and J usage is TRBJ2-7, with TRBD2 matching 10 bases. J was trimmed by 5 bases and V by 0 bases; bases with no gene match: 7. Germline CDR1 and CDR2: ENHRY and SYGVKD. The CDR3 runs to 16 residues. The CDR3 bases are TGTGCCATCAGTGAGTCGTCACTAGCGGGGAAGGACGAGCAGTACTTC. Residues: CAISESSLAGKDEQYF.

This clonotype was picked up many times. The chain carries TRBV9 and TRBJ2-7; tentatively, D is TRBD1 or TRBD2 (5 bases each). Trimming took 3 bases from V and 0 from J, leaving 10 bases between them. The CDR3 runs 14 residues. Germline CDR1 reads SGDLS; CDR2 reads YYNGEE. As DNA, the CDR3 is TGTGCCAGCAGCGAAGGGGAGTACTCCTACGAGCAGTACTTC. It encodes CASSEGEYSYEQYF.

V usage is TRBV12-3 or TRBV12-4 and J usage is TRBJ2-5, with D possibly being TRBD1 (5 bases). The V end was cut by 6 bases, the J end by 2 bases, with 19 bases between. This CDR3 region has 16 residues. The chain's CDR3 is CASRGWGRHSQETQYF. The CDR3 bases are TGTGCCAGCAGAGGGTGGGGCCGACACTCGCAAGAGACCCAGTACTTC.

Many counts were recorded for this clonotype. The chain carries TRBV19 and TRBJ2-2; D is possibly TRBD2 (6 bases). V lost 3 bases and J lost 6, with 14 bases in between. This CDR3 contains 15 residues. Per germline, CDR1 LNHDA and CDR2 SQIVND (reference sequence). Here the CDR3 DNA reads TGTGCCAGTAGTATTCGGGAGTCTAAAGCCGGGGAGCTGTTTTTT. Protein product: CASSIRESKAGELFF.

Ten or more counts support this clonotype. This chain's CDR3 is CASSGRGLAGLLAKNIQYF. The CDR3 coding sequence is TGTGCCAGCAGCGGGAGGGGTCTAGCGGGGTTATTAGCCAAAAACATTCAGTACTTC. The chain couples TRBV9 to TRBJ2-4, with 9 positions matching TRBD2. The CDR3 spans 19 residues. In germline, CDR1 is SGDLS, CDR2 YYNGEE. The V and J ends lost 3 bases and 0 bases, in that order; junction bases with no gene match: 13.

This clonotype was found many times. This chain uses TRBV24-1 with TRBJ1-2; the match to TRBD1 covers 9 bases. In germline, CDR1 is KGHDR, CDR2 SFDVKD. The CDR3 has 15 amino acids. V trimming: 7 bases; J trimming: 5 bases; junction bases outside the gene matches: 10. CDR3 bases: TGTGCCACCAGGGGGGGTAGCGGACAGGGGTATGGCTACACCTTC. It is translated as CATRGGSGQGYGYTF.

This clonotype was recorded at least ten times. The chain combines TRBV12-3 or TRBV12-4 with TRBJ2-7, with 9 bases fitting TRBD1. V trimming: 5 bases; J trimming: 5 bases; junction bases outside the gene matches: 10. The CDR3 has 15 amino acids. The CDR3 here is CASSKDPTGGHEQYF. CDR3 DNA: TGTGCCAGCAGTAAAGATCCGACAGGGGGACACGAGCAGTACTTC.

This clonotype was counted many times. The chain has TRBV12-3 or TRBV12-4 and TRBJ2-7; TRBD2 matches at 10 bases. Losses at the gene ends were 7 bases for V and 5 bases for J; bases not matched to a gene: 8. This CDR3 has 14 amino acids. In DNA form, the CDR3 reads TGTGCCAGCACCCTAGCGGGAGCAGCGGACGAGCAGTACTTC. This translates into CASTLAGAADEQYF.

The table lists this clonotype with a few counts. V gene TRBV6-1 combines with J gene TRBJ2-7; D remains ambiguous. The CDR3 is made up of 13 amino acids. Trimming shortened V by 7 bases and J by 3 bases, and 13 bases separated the two germline ends. Germline lookup yields CDR1 MNHNS and CDR2 SASEGT. The CDR3 spells CASTRGNYYEQYF. CDR3 nucleotides: TGTGCCAGCACTAGAGGAAATTACTACGAGCAGTACTTC.

The chain recombines TRBV27 with TRBJ2-5; 8 bases agree with TRBD1. There are 15 residues in the CDR3. Germline V CDR1 and CDR2: MNHEY, SMNVEV (reference sequence). After removal of 8 bases from V and 4 bases from J, the junction contained 12 bases not matched to a gene. DNA of the CDR3: TGTGCCAGCTCGCCCGAGACAGGGGCGAGAGAGACCCAGTACTTC. Its translation: CASSPETGARETQYF.

In this sample, this clonotype turned up many times. An end of the junction does not agree with germline; a read error may underlie this. CDR3 in DNA: TGTGCCAGCAGTTACTACGGGACAGGGAGAAATCAGCCCAAGCATTTT. The encoded protein is CASSYYGTGRNQPKHF. J is TRBJ1-5 and V is TRBV6-5; 9 nucleotides line up with TRBD1. There are 16 residues in the CDR3. Germline V gene lookup returns CDR1 MNHEY and CDR2 SVGAGI.

The chain combines TRBV6-1 with TRBJ1-2; the D is unclear. The germline CDR1 and CDR2 sequences are MNHNS and SASEGT. This CDR3 spans 13 amino acids. Trimming stripped 5 bases from V and 3 bases from J, with 10 bases between. CDR3 in DNA: TGTGCCAGCAGTACGGGAAGCGACTATGGCTACACCTTC. As protein: CASSTGSDYGYTF.

This clonotype was detected once. The V call is TRBV20-1, the J call TRBJ2-7; D tentatively fits TRBD1 or TRBD2 (5 bases each). Looked up from germline, CDR1 is DFQATT and CDR2 is SNEGSKA (reference sequence). CDR3 length: 15 residues. V was cut by 2 bases and J by 2 bases, with 16 bases left in between. CDR3 in amino acids: CSARIPGRLTYEQYF. CDR3 nucleotides: TGCAGTGCTAGAATTCCGGGACGGTTAACCTACGAGCAGTACTTC.

This clonotype was counted at least ten times. The J gene is TRBJ1-1, the V gene TRBV12-3 or TRBV12-4; D perhaps matches TRBD1 (5 bases). The V and J ends lost 4 bases and 4 bases respectively, with 13 bases between them. This CDR3 is built from 14 residues. The CDR3 reads CASSSTWGSTEAFF. The DNA of the CDR3 is TGTGCCAGCAGTTCAACTTGGGGGTCCACTGAAGCTTTCTTT.

The genes are TRBV6-5 and TRBJ2-7, with D possibly matching TRBD2 (5 bases). Germline CDR1 reads MNHEY; CDR2 reads SVGAGI. V was shortened by 3 bases and J by 4 bases, with 10 bases between the two germline ends. The CDR3 length is 13 residues. The CDR3 loop is CASSYVSGYEQYF. DNA for the CDR3: TGTGCCAGCAGTTATGTCTCGGGGTACGAGCAGTACTTC.

This clonotype was recorded at least ten times. The chain employs TRBV6-6 and TRBJ2-3; 9 bases align to TRBD2. Germline assignment: CDR1 MNHNY and CDR2 SVGAGI (reference sequence). The ends lost 3 bases at V and 5 bases at J; junction bases unmatched: 6. The CDR3 sequence is 15 residues long. CDR3: CASSYLAGEVDTQYF. The CDR3 DNA follows: TGTGCCAGCAGTTATTTAGCGGGAGAGGTAGATACGCAGTATTTT.

This clonotype has ten or more counts. The V call is TRBV29-1, the J call TRBJ2-7; possible D gene TRBD2, 5 bases. Deletions cut 4 bases from V and 1 base from J, with 5 bases between. The V gene's germline CDR1 is SQVTM and CDR2 ANQGSEA. The CDR3 loop spans 11 amino acids. Written as DNA, the CDR3 is TGCAGCGTTGGAGGGTCCTACGAGCAGTACTTC. Amino acids: CSVGGSYEQYF.

This clonotype showed up many times. CDR3 amino acids: CATWDRGAGELFF. The CDR3 DNA reads TGTGCCACCTGGGACAGAGGTGCCGGGGAGCTGTTTTTT. The chain carries TRBV15 and TRBJ2-2, with 7 bases fitting TRBD1. The V gene end was trimmed by 8 bases and the J gene end by 6 bases; junction bases not matched to a gene: 6. The length of the CDR3 is 13 residues. Per germline, CDR1 LNHNV and CDR2 YYDKDF (reference sequence).

Ten or more counts support this clonotype. The chain employs TRBV28 and TRBJ2-7; no firm D call. This CDR3 has 11 amino acids. Germline V gene lookup returns CDR1 MDHEN and CDR2 SYDVKM. Trimming took off 3 bases at V and 6 bases at J, with 6 bases between the two ends. The CDR3 coding sequence is TGTGCCAGCAGTTTCTCGTCCGAGCAGTACTTC. Translated: CASSFSSEQYF.

This clonotype was counted many times. The V call is TRBV6-2 or TRBV6-3, the J call TRBJ2-7, with D uncertain. The CDR3 loop spans 12 amino acids. Per germline, CDR1 MNHEY and CDR2 SVGEGT. V was shortened by 6 bases and J by 2 bases, with 8 bases between the two germline ends. CDR3 residues: CASSHWTYEQYF. DNA for the CDR3: TGTGCCAGCAGCCACTGGACCTACGAGCAGTACTTC.

J is TRBJ1-2 and V is TRBV6-5; 8 bases are shared with TRBD1. The trim removed 6 bases at V and 5 bases at J, leaving 11 bases unmatched. The germline CDR1 and CDR2 sequences are MNHEY and SVGAGI. This CDR3 contains 15 residues. CDR3 nucleotides: TGTGCCAGCAGCTTACCCCAGACAGGGGATTATGGCTACACCTTC. It specifies CASSLPQTGDYGYTF.